This TCR beta chain was observed in a study of blood T cells in healthy people across ages. This clonotype was seen a few times. The CDR3 is 15 amino acids. CDR1 is LGHNA, CDR2 YNFKEQ, per germline. Trimming took off 1 base at V and 3 bases at J, with 10 bases between the two ends. A second PCR, run for about 7 to 11 cycles, used a sample-barcoded 5' primer plus a J-beta primer mix. TCRdb redid the calling of the 5' RACE reads with MiXCR, one entry per CDR3 protein. The profile shows approximately 810,000 distinct CDR3 sequences, about 36% of them singletons. This TCR derives from a young man in good health. The rearrangement uses TRBV4-2 and TRBJ2-1; D is unclear. The material sequenced was blood. The CDR3 region is CASSQGRLVYNEQFF. CDR3 DNA: TGTGCCAGCAGCCAAGGCCGGCTGGTCTACAATGAGCAGTTCTTC.